This T cell receptor (beta chain) was sequenced in a study of T cell responses to AZD1222 COVID-19 vaccine. The study's findings and limits: Repertoire sampling was restricted to post-peak T cell response timepoints. Unmutated variant regions reportedly attract nearly half of all spike-specific TCRs. The donor group comprised mostly white British people and more females; the analysis possibly underestimated clonal diversity. Spike-specific TCR breadth and depth grew following two AZD1222 doses.

Profiled with immunoSEQ multiplex PCR; TCRdb holds only in-frame clones, not every one. The top ten hold around a quarter of the sample, which has about 39,000 clones, 88% seen once. For this clone: Its antigen is unidentified.

The germline V and J ends were trimmed by 6 bases and 2 bases, with 8 bases remaining between them. The length of the CDR3 is 13 residues. Germline CDR1 reads KGHSH; CDR2 reads LQKENI. The receptor comes from an adult who received the MenACWY meningococcal vaccine as a control. J is TRBJ1-3 and V is TRBV18; tentative D call: TRBD1 (5 bases). Specimen: peripheral blood, collected 28 days after the second dose of the MenACWY control vaccine. The CDR3 is CASSTGPGNTIYF. The CDR3 DNA reads as TGTGCCAGCTCCACGGGACCTGGAAACACCATATATTTT.